These T cell receptor beta chains were read from a single sample in a study of blood T cells in healthy people across ages. TCRdb reprocessed the 5' RACE reads via MiXCR and lists one record per CDR3 protein. The profile shows 800,000 or so distinct CDR3 sequences, 20% to 30% of them singletons. This same sample was also taken into another study, of T cells of mothers and their children.

Material for sequencing was blood. These receptors all come from a boy between 10 and 17 years old in good health. The conserved cysteine and the conserved F or W are not part of the CDR3 here. The order of the fields is V gene, J gene, D gene, CDR3 protein. A D gene is named only where the DNA matches it firmly.

V: TRBV20-1
J: TRBJ1-2
D: TRBD1
CDR3: RPSDRDYGYT

V: TRBV5-1
J: TRBJ2-2
D: .
CDR3: ASSLRWGVGELF

V: TRBV24-1
J: TRBJ2-1
D: TRBD2
CDR3: ATSDPVLAAGNEQF

V: TRBV28
J: TRBJ2-6
D: .
CDR3: ASSLMGAGANVLT

V: TRBV5-5
J: TRBJ1-4
D: .
CDR3: ASSPYLIATNEKLF

V: TRBV3-1
J: TRBJ1-2
D: TRBD1
CDR3: ASSQGGQAGYT

V: TRBV7-3
J: TRBJ2-1
D: TRBD2
CDR3: ASSPTSATYNEQF

V: TRBV5-1
J: .
D: .
CDR3: ASSLGATYNEQF

V: TRBV4-1
J: TRBJ2-1
D: TRBD2
CDR3: ASSQVWAGEGYNEQF

V: TRBV28
J: TRBJ2-3
D: .
CDR3: ASSKQGTTDTQY

V: TRBV20-1
J: TRBJ1-1
D: .
CDR3: SAEVGVASRKAF

V: TRBV7-2
J: TRBJ2-3
D: .
CDR3: ASSLARTDTQY

V: TRBV12-3/TRBV12-4
J: TRBJ2-5
D: .
CDR3: ACRRDVLETQY

V: TRBV7-9
J: TRBJ2-3
D: TRBD1
CDR3: ASSPSPDRGFTDTQY

V: TRBV20-1
J: TRBJ2-7
D: .
CDR3: SAREGELGIHEQY

V: TRBV29-1
J: TRBJ2-2
D: .
CDR3: SVRQNTGELF

V: TRBV3-1
J: TRBJ1-6
D: .
CDR3: ASSQQGLWNSPLH

V: TRBV20-1
J: TRBJ2-7
D: .
CDR3: SARDHRESVNEQY

V: TRBV4-3
J: TRBJ2-2
D: TRBD1
CDR3: ASSHTPTGGYTGELF

V: TRBV7-3
J: TRBJ2-1
D: .
CDR3: ASSFPGENEQF

V: TRBV29-1
J: TRBJ2-7
D: .
CDR3: SAWTPTYEQY

V: TRBV20-1
J: TRBJ1-1
D: .
CDR3: RTASGLNTEAF

V: TRBV7-9
J: TRBJ2-2
D: .
CDR3: ASSREDLGAGELF

V: TRBV4-3
J: TRBJ2-2
D: .
CDR3: ASSQDILGTGELF

V: TRBV4-2
J: TRBJ2-2
D: .
CDR3: ASSQGDGTGELF

V: TRBV28
J: TRBJ1-5
D: .
CDR3: ASSFQGGGNQPQH

V: TRBV25-1
J: .
D: .
CDR3: ASSDLFEQF

V: TRBV29-1
J: TRBJ2-4
D: .
CDR3: SVGGVSGIQY

V: TRBV7-2
J: TRBJ2-5
D: .
CDR3: ASSFAARGYEQY

V: TRBV7-2
J: TRBJ2-7
D: .
CDR3: ASSLGDFSYEQY

V: TRBV20-1
J: TRBJ1-5
D: .
CDR3: SALPIGGYTSEPQH

V: TRBV10-3
J: TRBJ1-2
D: TRBD1
CDR3: AISGGQGYGYT

V: TRBV5-1
J: TRBJ2-5
D: .
CDR3: ASSLVGATQY

V: TRBV7-6
J: TRBJ2-1
D: .
CDR3: ASSDRTESYNEQF

V: TRBV12-3/TRBV12-4
J: TRBJ2-1
D: .
CDR3: ASSLAYRPNEQF

V: TRBV20-1
J: TRBJ1-1
D: TRBD1
CDR3: SARTGDREAF

V: TRBV7-2
J: TRBJ2-5
D: .
CDR3: ASSLESGLQETQY

V: TRBV5-5
J: .
D: TRBD2
CDR3: ASSLGLAGGQRSETQY

V: TRBV5-1
J: TRBJ2-7
D: .
CDR3: ASSIDDLSENEQY

V: TRBV6-5
J: TRBJ2-5
D: TRBD2
CDR3: ASSRGTSGSLTQY

V: TRBV7-8
J: TRBJ2-5
D: TRBD1
CDR3: ASSLVPGQRQETQY

V: TRBV28
J: TRBJ2-5
D: TRBD1
CDR3: ASSFGTGEQETQY

V: TRBV12-3/TRBV12-4
J: TRBJ2-7
D: TRBD1
CDR3: ASSLRGRYEQY

V: TRBV24-1
J: TRBJ2-3
D: TRBD1
CDR3: ATSKWVGAGGPDTQY

V: TRBV29-1
J: TRBJ2-2
D: TRBD2
CDR3: SVEREDTGELF

V: TRBV28
J: TRBJ2-1
D: TRBD2
CDR3: ASSFRTSRTTPHNEQF

V: TRBV28
J: TRBJ1-4
D: .
CDR3: ASSLRTDKLF

V: TRBV29-1
J: .
D: .
CDR3: SVEFGKGLSVEQY

V: TRBV3-1
J: TRBJ2-1
D: TRBD1
CDR3: ASSQTGINEQF

V: TRBV20-1
J: TRBJ1-1
D: .
CDR3: SAARGEINTEAF

V: TRBV2
J: TRBJ2-5
D: .
CDR3: ATGAGRRQETQY